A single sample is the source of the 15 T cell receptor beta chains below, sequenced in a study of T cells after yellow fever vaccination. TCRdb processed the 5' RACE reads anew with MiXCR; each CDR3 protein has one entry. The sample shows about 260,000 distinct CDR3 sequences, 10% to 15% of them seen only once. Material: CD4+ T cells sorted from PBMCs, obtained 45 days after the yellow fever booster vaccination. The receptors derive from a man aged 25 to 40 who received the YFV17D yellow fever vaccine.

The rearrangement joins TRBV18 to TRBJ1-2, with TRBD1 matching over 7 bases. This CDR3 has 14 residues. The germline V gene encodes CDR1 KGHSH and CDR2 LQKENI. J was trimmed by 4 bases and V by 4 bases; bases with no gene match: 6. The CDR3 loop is CASSQLGTVYGYTF. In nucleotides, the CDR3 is TGTGCCAGCTCACAACTGGGGACAGTCTATGGCTACACCTTC.

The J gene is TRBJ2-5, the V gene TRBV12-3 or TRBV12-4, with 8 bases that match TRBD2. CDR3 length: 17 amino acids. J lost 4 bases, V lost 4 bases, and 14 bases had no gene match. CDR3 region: CASSSSASGGWGETQYF. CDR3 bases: TGTGCCAGCAGTTCCTCAGCGAGCGGGGGATGGGGAGAGACCCAGTACTTC.

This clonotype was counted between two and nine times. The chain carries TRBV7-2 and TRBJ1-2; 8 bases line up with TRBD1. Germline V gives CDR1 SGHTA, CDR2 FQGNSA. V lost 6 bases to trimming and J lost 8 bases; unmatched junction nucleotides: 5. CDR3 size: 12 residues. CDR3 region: CASRTGARGYTF. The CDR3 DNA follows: TGTGCCAGCAGGACAGGGGCAAGGGGCTACACCTTC.

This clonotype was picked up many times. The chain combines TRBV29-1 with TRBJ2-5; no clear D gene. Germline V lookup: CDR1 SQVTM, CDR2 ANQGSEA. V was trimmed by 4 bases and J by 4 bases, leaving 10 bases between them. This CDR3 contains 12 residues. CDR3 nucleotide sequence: TGCAGCGTTGGAGGCCAAAGAGAGACCCAGTACTTC. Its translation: CSVGGQRETQYF.

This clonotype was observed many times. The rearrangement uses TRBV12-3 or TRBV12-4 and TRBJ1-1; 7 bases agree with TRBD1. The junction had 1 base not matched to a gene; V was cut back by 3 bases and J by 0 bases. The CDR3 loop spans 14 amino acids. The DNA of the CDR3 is TGTGCCAGCAGTTTGACAGGGATGAACACTGAAGCTTTCTTT. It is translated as CASSLTGMNTEAFF.

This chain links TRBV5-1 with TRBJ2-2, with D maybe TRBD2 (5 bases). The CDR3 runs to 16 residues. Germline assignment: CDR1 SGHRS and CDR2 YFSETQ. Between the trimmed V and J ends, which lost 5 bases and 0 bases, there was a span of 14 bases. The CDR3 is CASSPPAGANTGELFF. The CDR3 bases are TGCGCCAGCAGTCCTCCAGCCGGGGCGAACACCGGGGAGCTGTTTTTT.

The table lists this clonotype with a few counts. Written as DNA, the CDR3 is TGCAGTGCTAGAGTTGGGGGGTGGGAGCAGTTCTTC. Protein sequence: CSARVGGWEQFF. The V gene is TRBV20-1, the J gene TRBJ2-1; D is perhaps TRBD2 (6 bases). The CDR3 covers 12 residues. Germline-derived CDR1 and CDR2 are DFQATT and SNEGSKA (reference sequence). Trimming shortened V by 1 base and J by 10 bases, and 11 bases separated the two germline ends.

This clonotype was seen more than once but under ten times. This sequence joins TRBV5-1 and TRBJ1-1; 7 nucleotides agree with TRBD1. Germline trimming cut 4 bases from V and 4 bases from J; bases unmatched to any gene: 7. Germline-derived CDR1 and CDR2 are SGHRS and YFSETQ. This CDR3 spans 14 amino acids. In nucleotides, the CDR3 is TGCGCCAGCAGCGCCTCATCAGGGGGCACTGAAGCTTTCTTT. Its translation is CASSASSGGTEAFF. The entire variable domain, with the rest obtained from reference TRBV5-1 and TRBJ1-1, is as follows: KAGVTQTPRYLIKTRGQQVTLSCSPISGHRSVSWYQQTPGQGLQFLFEYFSETQRNKGNFPGRFSGRQFSNSRSEMNVSTLELGDSALYLCASSASSGGTEAFFGQGTRLTVV.

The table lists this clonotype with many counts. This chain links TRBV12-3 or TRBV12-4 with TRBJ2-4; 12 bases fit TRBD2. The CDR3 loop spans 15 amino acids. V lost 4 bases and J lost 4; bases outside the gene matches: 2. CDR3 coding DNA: TGTGCCAGCAGTTCTAGCGGGAGGGGTAAAAACATTCAGTACTTC. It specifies CASSSSGRGKNIQYF.

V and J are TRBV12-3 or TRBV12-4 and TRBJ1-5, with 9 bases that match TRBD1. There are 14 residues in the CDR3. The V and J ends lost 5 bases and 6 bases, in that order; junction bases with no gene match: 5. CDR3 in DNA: TGTGCCAGCAGTATGGGACAGGGAGGTCAGCCCCAGCATTTT. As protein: CASSMGQGGQPQHF.

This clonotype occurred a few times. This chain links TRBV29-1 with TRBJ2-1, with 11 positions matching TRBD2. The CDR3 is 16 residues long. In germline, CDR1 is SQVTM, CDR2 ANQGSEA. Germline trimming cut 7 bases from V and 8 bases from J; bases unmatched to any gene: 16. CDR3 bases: TGCAGCGCCTACCCTAGCGGGAGGAACTCTGGCGATGAGCAGTTCTTC. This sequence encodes CSAYPSGRNSGDEQFF.

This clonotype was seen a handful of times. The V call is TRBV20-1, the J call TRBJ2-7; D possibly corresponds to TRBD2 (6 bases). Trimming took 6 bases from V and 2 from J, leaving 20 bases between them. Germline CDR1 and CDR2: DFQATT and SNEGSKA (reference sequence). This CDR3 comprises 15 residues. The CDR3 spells CSAGKGGITPYEQYF. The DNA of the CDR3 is TGCAGTGCGGGAAAAGGCGGGATAACTCCCTACGAGCAGTACTTC.

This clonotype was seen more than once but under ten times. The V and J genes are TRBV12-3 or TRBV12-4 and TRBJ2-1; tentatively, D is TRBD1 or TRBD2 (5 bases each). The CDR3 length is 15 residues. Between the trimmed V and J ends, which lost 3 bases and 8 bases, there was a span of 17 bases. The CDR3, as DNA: TGTGCCAGCAGTTTTAACGGGGCACATCTCTATGAGCAGTTCTTC. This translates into CASSFNGAHLYEQFF.

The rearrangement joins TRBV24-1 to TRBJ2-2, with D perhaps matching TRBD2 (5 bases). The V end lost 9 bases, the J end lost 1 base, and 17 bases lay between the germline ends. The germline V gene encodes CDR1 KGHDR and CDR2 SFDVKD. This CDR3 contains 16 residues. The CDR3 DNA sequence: TGTGCCACCGCTGGGGAGCGGTCAAGGAACACCGGGGAGCTGTTTTTT. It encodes CATAGERSRNTGELFF.

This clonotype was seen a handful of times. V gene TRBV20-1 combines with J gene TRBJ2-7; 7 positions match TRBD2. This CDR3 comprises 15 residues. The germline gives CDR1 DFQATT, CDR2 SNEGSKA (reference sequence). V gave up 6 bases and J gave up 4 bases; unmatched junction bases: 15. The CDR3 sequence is CSAPGSGNSLYEQYF. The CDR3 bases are TGCAGTGCCCCCGGCAGCGGGAATTCCCTTTACGAGCAGTACTTC.